The rows below give T cell receptor beta chains drawn from one sample of a study of cytomegalovirus exposure and HLA in healthy donors. Clones were sequenced by immunoSEQ multiplex PCR, and TCRdb holds only the in-frame ones, with some missing. The table has 120,000 or so clones, approximately 78% seen once. Material for sequencing was PBMCs. These receptors were collected from a middle-aged woman in good health and CMV-seronegative. Both conserved end residues are part of each CDR3. The D gene is left open where the match is weak. A clone size is listed for some rows: how often the clone was seen (once, few, many), or a class if it is expanded.

NA	TRBV28	13	NA	TRBJ1-1	TGTGCCAGCTTACCAGGGGTCTACACTGAAGCTTTCTTT	CASLPGVYTEAFF
NA	TRBV7-7	14	NA	TRBJ2-3	TGTGCTAGCAGCGCTAGCGGAGGGGGAGATACGCAGTATTTT	CASSASGGGDTQYF
NA	TRBV7-2	15	NA	TRBJ2-7	TGTGCCAGCAGCTTAGCGGCTAGCGTCGTCTACGAGCAGTACTTC	CASSLAASVVYEQYF
TRBD2	TRBV11-2	15	NA	TRBJ2-2	TGTGCCAGCAGCCCCATAGCGGGAGTGACCGGGGAGCTGTTTTTT	CASSPIAGVTGELFF
TRBD1	TRBV28	13	NA	TRBJ2-1	TGTGCCAGCTGGACAGGCTCCTACAATGAGCAGTTCTTC	CASWTGSYNEQFF
NA	TRBV27	13	NA	TRBJ2-7	TGTGCCAGCAGTTTAGTAGGGGGCTACGAGCAGTACTTC	CASSLVGGYEQYF
TRBD1	TRBV28	13	once	TRBJ2-7	TGTGCCAGCAGTCCTGGGGACAGCTACGAGCAGTACTTC	CASSPGDSYEQYF
TRBD1	TRBV4-3	17	NA	TRBJ2-6	TGCGCCAGCAGCCAAGATCAAAGGGGGCATGGGGCCAACGGCCTGACTTTC	CASSQDQRGHGANGLTF
TRBD1	TRBV9	12	NA	TRBJ1-2	TGTGCCAGTGACAGGGGAGGAGGTGGCTACACCTTC	CASDRGGGGYTF
NA	TRBV5-8	17	once	TRBJ2-5	TGTGCCAGCAGCTTGTGGGAGTCGGGCCAAGACGGGGAGACCCAGTACTTC	CASSLWESGQDGETQYF
TRBD2	TRBV5-5	15	NA	TRBJ2-1	TGTGCCAGCAGCTTGACTGGGACTAGCCGTGATGAGCAGTTCTTC	CASSLTGTSRDEQFF
TRBD1	TRBV7-2	16	NA	TRBJ1-5	TGTGCCAGCAGCTTAGCAGGGGGCGCCGGGTATCAGCCCCAGCATTTT	CASSLAGGAGYQPQHF
TRBD1	TRBV7-9	16	NA	TRBJ2-7	TGTGCCAGCAGCTTATTTAAAGGACAGGGTGTCTACGAGCAGTACTTC	CASSLFKGQGVYEQYF
TRBD2	TRBV4-1	16	NA	TRBJ2-5	TGCGCCAGCAGCCCAGGGGTAGCGGGAGGGTTAGAGACCCAGTACTTC	CASSPGVAGGLETQYF
TRBD2	TRBV7-8	14	NA	TRBJ2-7	TGTGCCAGCAGCCTAGGACTAGCGGAGTACGAGCAGTACTTC	CASSLGLAEYEQYF
TRBD1	TRBV29-1	12	few	TRBJ2-5	TGCAGCACCGGACAGGGTCAAGAGACCCAGTACTTC	CSTGQGQETQYF
NA	TRBV9	15	NA	TRBJ2-3	TGTGCCAGCAGCGTAGCTGGCGGGATAGGAGATACGCAGTATTTT	CASSVAGGIGDTQYF
TRBD1	TRBV5-1	14	NA	TRBJ1-2	TGCGCCAGCAGCTGGGGACAGATAAACTATGGCTACACCTTC	CASSWGQINYGYTF
TRBD2	TRBV5-5	13	NA	TRBJ2-7	TGTGCCAGTCGACTAGCCCTAGACTACGAGCAGTACTTC	CASRLALDYEQYF
TRBD1	TRBV7-9	15	NA	TRBJ2-2	TGTTCCAGCAACCGACAGGGGGCGCGATCTGGGGAGCTGTTTTTT	CSSNRQGARSGELFF
TRBD2	TRBV5-1	17	NA	TRBJ2-7	TGCGCCAGCAGCCCAGGGACAGCGGGAGGGCCTGGCTACGAGCAGTACTTC	CASSPGTAGGPGYEQYF
NA	TRBV28	15	NA	TRBJ1-1	TGTGCCAGCAGTTCGCTAGAGGGGGTGAACACTGAAGCTTTCTTT	CASSSLEGVNTEAFF
TRBD1	TRBV5-5	15	NA	TRBJ1-1	TGTGCCAGCAGCTTGCAGGGGGCGCGGAACACTGAAGCTTTCTTT	CASSLQGARNTEAFF
NA	TRBV7-2	13	NA	TRBJ1-3	TGTGCCAGCAGCGCTGGCTCGGGAAACACCATATATTTT	CASSAGSGNTIYF
TRBD2	TRBV6-5	14	NA	TRBJ2-7	TGTGCCAGCAGTTGGACTAGCGGGAGTCCCGAGCAGTACTTC	CASSWTSGSPEQYF
TRBD1	TRBV5-1	15	NA	TRBJ2-7	TGCGCCAGCAGCTTGGTGGCGGGACAGGGGTACGAGCAGTACTTC	CASSLVAGQGYEQYF
NA	TRBV5-4	14	NA	TRBJ1-1	TGTGCCAGCAGCTCCGCGGGGTTTAGCACTGAAGCTTTCTTT	CASSSAGFSTEAFF
NA	TRBV9	16	once	TRBJ2-7	TGTGCCAGCAGCACACATTCAGGGGTGGTCTCCTACGAGCAGTACTTC	CASSTHSGVVSYEQYF
NA	TRBV6-5	14	once	TRBJ1-5	TGTGCCAGCAGTTACACAGGGATTAATCAGCCCCAGCATTTT	CASSYTGINQPQHF
NA	TRBV28	12	NA	TRBJ1-2	TGTGCCAGCACCGAGGAGGGCATTGGCTACACCTTC	CASTEEGIGYTF
TRBD2	TRBV11-3	13	NA	TRBJ2-1	TGTGCCAGCTCTCGCGCGGGAGCCGATGAGCAGTTCTTC	CASSRAGADEQFF
NA	TRBV6-5	13	NA	TRBJ1-2	TGTGCCAGCAGTTACTTTCAGGGCTATGGCTACACCTTC	CASSYFQGYGYTF
TRBD2	TRBV7-6	15	NA	TRBJ2-1	TGTGCCATCAGCGCAGCGGGAGATAGCTACAATGAGCAGTTCTTC	CAISAAGDSYNEQFF
TRBD2	TRBV5-1	14	NA	TRBJ2-2	TGCGCCAGCAGTTTTGGGGAGGGAGTACCGGAGCTGTTTTTT	CASSFGEGVPELFF
TRBD1	TRBV18	14	NA	TRBJ1-4	TGTGCCAGCTCACCGGGACAGGGCAATGAAAAACTGTTTTTT	CASSPGQGNEKLFF
NA	TRBV7-2	15	NA	TRBJ2-1	TGTGCCAGCAGCTTAAGGCAGGGGACATACAATGAGCAGTTCTTC	CASSLRQGTYNEQFF
TRBD2	TRBV14	15	NA	TRBJ2-1	TGTGCCAGCAGCCAAACTAGCGGACCCTACAATGAGCAGTTCTTC	CASSQTSGPYNEQFF
NA	TRBV7-8	16	NA	TRBJ1-3	TGTGCCAGCAGCTTAGGTCGGGGGAGAAAAGGAAACACCATATATTTT	CASSLGRGRKGNTIYF
NA	TRBV29-1	10	few	TRBJ2-1	TGCAGCATCGTGGAGCGAGGCCGGTTCTTC	CSIVERGRFF
NA	TRBV4-3	14	NA	TRBJ2-2	TGCGCCAGCAGCCAAGATAGGGGTACCGGGGAGCTGTTTTTT	CASSQDRGTGELFF
TRBD2	TRBV14	15	NA	TRBJ2-7	TGTGCCAGCAGCCAATACGGGAGGCGGCCCTACGAGCAGTACTTC	CASSQYGRRPYEQYF
NA	TRBV5-1	11	NA	TRBJ2-3	TGCGCCAGCAGCGTCCGAGATACGCAGTATTTT	CASSVRDTQYF
NA	TRBV28	14	NA	TRBJ2-7	TGTGCCAGCAGTTTTTTGGGCGCCTCCTACGAGCAGTACTTC	CASSFLGASYEQYF
TRBD1	TRBV27	14	medium-sized	TRBJ1-5	TGTGCCAGCAGTTTAATAACAGGGGGGAAGCCCCAGCATTTT	CASSLITGGKPQHF
NA	TRBV6-5	14	few	TRBJ1-1	TGTGCCAGCAGTGAATTGGGGGGGTCACCTTCCGCTTTCTTT	CASSELGGSPSAFF
NA	TRBV12-5	16	NA	TRBJ2-1	TGTGCTAGTGGTTTGGGTTCTAGTGTCGGCTACAATGAGCAGTTCTTC	CASGLGSSVGYNEQFF
TRBD1	TRBV7-2	12	NA	TRBJ1-2	TGTGCCAGCAGCTGGGACAGCTATGGCTACACCTTC	CASSWDSYGYTF
TRBD1	TRBV29-1	16	NA	TRBJ1-1	TGCAGCGTTGTCTCTCTTTTCTTCCGGACAGGCACTGAAGCTTTCTTT	CSVVSLFFRTGTEAFF
TRBD2	TRBV7-3	15	NA	TRBJ2-7	TGTGCCAGCAGCTTCGGGCCAGCGGGGACGTACGAGCAGTACTTC	CASSFGPAGTYEQYF
NA	TRBV27	13	NA	TRBJ2-3	TGTGCCAGCAAGCTACTTAGCACAGATACGCAGTATTTT	CASKLLSTDTQYF
NA	TRBV15	14	few	TRBJ1-2	TGTGCCACCAGCAGAGATTCAGGGGATAATGGCTACACCTTC	CATSRDSGDNGYTF
TRBD1	TRBV5-6	15	NA	TRBJ2-3	TGTGCCAGCAGCTTAAGGGGGCGCTGGGCAGATACGCAGTATTTT	CASSLRGRWADTQYF
NA	TRBV5-1	14	NA	TRBJ2-3	TGCGCCAGCAGCATTACAGTTGTAGCAGATACGCAGTATTTT	CASSITVVADTQYF
NA	TRBV19	17	NA	TRBJ2-3	TGTGCCAGTAGTGTCTTCCGCTCCAGCGGAGGCACAGATACGCAGTATTTT	CASSVFRSSGGTDTQYF
TRBD2	TRBV6-4	15	NA	TRBJ2-7	TGTGCCAGCAGTGAATCTAGCGGGGATACCTACGAGCAGTACTTC	CASSESSGDTYEQYF
TRBD1	TRBV19	15	NA	TRBJ2-7	TGTGCCAGTAGTGCGAACAGGGGAAGCTCCTACGAGCAGTACTTC	CASSANRGSSYEQYF
NA	TRBV6-1	15	few	TRBJ2-1	TGTGCCAGCAGAGTGGGTGGAGGCAATAGCAATGAGCAGTTCTTC	CASRVGGGNSNEQFF
TRBD1	TRBV6-5	13	NA	TRBJ1-1	TGTGCCAGCAGCGGGGGACAGGACCTCGGAGCTTTCTTT	CASSGGQDLGAFF
TRBD1	TRBV11-2	17	NA	TRBJ2-7	TGTGCCAGCACCCCGTTGTGGGGACAGGGGGGCGGATACGAGCAGTACTTC	CASTPLWGQGGGYEQYF